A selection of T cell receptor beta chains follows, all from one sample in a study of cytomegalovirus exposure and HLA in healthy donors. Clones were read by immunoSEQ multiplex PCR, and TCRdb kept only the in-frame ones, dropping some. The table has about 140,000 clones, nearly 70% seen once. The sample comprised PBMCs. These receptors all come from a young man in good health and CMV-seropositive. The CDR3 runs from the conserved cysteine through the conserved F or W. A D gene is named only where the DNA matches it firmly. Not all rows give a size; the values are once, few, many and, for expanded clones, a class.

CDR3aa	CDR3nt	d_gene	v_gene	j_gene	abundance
CASSNSGRVNEQFF	TGTGCCAGCAGTAATAGCGGGAGGGTCAATGAGCAGTTCTTC	TRBD2	TRBV11-2	TRBJ2-1	NA
CASSYGHSYGYTF	TGTGCCAGCAGTTATGGTCATAGCTATGGCTACACCTTC	NA	TRBV6-5	TRBJ1-2	NA
CASSAPGQDTQYF	TGTGCCAGCAGTGCGCCTGGCCAGGATACGCAGTATTTT	NA	TRBV25-1	TRBJ2-3	few
CASISGAGVANEQFF	TGTGCCAGTATCTCGGGAGCGGGAGTAGCAAATGAGCAGTTCTTC	TRBD2	TRBV19	TRBJ2-1	few
CASIPAGRYNEQFF	TGTGCCAGCATCCCAGCGGGGAGATACAATGAGCAGTTCTTC	TRBD2	TRBV6-1	TRBJ2-1	NA
CAYAQQGNTEAFF	TGTGCCTACGCACAACAGGGGAACACTGAAGCTTTCTTT	NA	TRBV30	TRBJ1-1	NA
CASSTEGREIDTQYF	TGTGCCAGCAGTACCGAGGGGCGGGAAATAGATACGCAGTATTTT	NA	TRBV6-4	TRBJ2-3	once
CASSPLAASNEKLFF	TGTGCCAGCAGTCCTTTGGCCGCTTCTAATGAAAAACTGTTTTTT	NA	TRBV27	TRBJ1-4	NA
CAISEDRWGQEAFF	TGTGCCATCAGTGAGGATCGGTGGGGACAGGAAGCTTTCTTT	TRBD1	TRBV10-3	TRBJ1-1	few
CASSYARGQGHEQFF	TGTGCCAGCAGTTACGCCAGGGGACAGGGGCATGAGCAGTTCTTC	TRBD1	TRBV6-5	TRBJ2-1	NA
CASSYRGKPTGELFF	TGTGCCAGCAGTTACAGGGGCAAGCCCACCGGGGAGCTGTTTTTT	NA	TRBV6-6	TRBJ2-2	NA
CASSHPRGNSPLHF	TGTGCCAGCAGCCATCCCAGGGGAAATTCACCCCTCCACTTT	NA	TRBV4-2	TRBJ1-6	NA
CASSLGQGSQEQYF	TGTGCCAGCAGCTTGGGGCAGGGGTCCCAGGAGCAGTACTTC	NA	TRBV11-3	TRBJ2-7	NA
CASSLGQGLSQPQHF	TGCGCCAGCAGCTTGGGGCAGGGGTTAAGTCAGCCCCAGCATTTT	NA	TRBV5-1	TRBJ1-5	once
CASSQDWGDYGTQYF	TGCGCCAGCAGCCAAGACTGGGGGGACTACGGTACGCAGTATTTT	TRBD2	TRBV4-1	TRBJ2-3	NA
CASRLGTGDRETQYF	TGTGCCAGCCGCTTGGGGACAGGGGATCGTGAGACCCAGTACTTC	TRBD1	TRBV13	TRBJ2-5	few
CASSSTWGGRTGELFF	TGTGCCAGCAGCTCTACTTGGGGAGGGCGCACCGGGGAGCTGTTTTTT	TRBD2	TRBV9	TRBJ2-2	NA
CAIGPTGGGEQFF	TGTGCCATTGGCCCGACAGGGGGAGGTGAGCAGTTCTTC	TRBD1	TRBV10-3	TRBJ2-1	once
CASSLVGPDRVGTGELFF	TGTGCCAGCAGCTTAGTCGGCCCGGACAGGGTCGGGACCGGGGAGCTGTTTTTT	TRBD1	TRBV7-8	TRBJ2-2	NA
CASTPNTGKANQPQHF	TGTGCCAGTACCCCGAATACGGGAAAGGCCAATCAGCCCCAGCATTTT	NA	TRBV19	TRBJ1-5	NA
CASSLFAGQDNTGELFF	TGCGCCAGCAGCTTGTTCGCTGGACAGGATAACACCGGGGAGCTGTTTTTT	TRBD1	TRBV5-1	TRBJ2-2	NA
CASGGTDLHGYTF	TGCGCCAGCGGGGGGACGGATCTCCATGGCTACACCTTC	NA	TRBV5-1	TRBJ1-2	NA
CASSDSWRLYGGYF	TGCGCCAGCAGTGATAGTTGGCGGCTATACGGGGGGTACTTC	NA	TRBV10-2	TRBJ2-7	few
CASSPLPATYTDTQYF	TGTGCCAGCAGTCCCCTCCCAGCGACGTACACAGATACGCAGTATTTT	NA	TRBV28	TRBJ2-3	NA
CASSLEGQGTKNIQYF	TGCGCCAGCAGCTTGGAGGGACAGGGGACCAAAAACATTCAGTACTTC	TRBD1	TRBV5-1	TRBJ2-4	NA
CASSNRGGWEETQYF	TGTGCCAGCAGTAACCGCGGGGGGTGGGAGGAGACCCAGTACTTC	TRBD2	TRBV6-5	TRBJ2-5	NA
CASSLLPGQDYEQYF	TGTGCCAGCAGCTTACTCCCGGGACAAGACTACGAGCAGTACTTC	NA	TRBV7-3	TRBJ2-7	once
CASTETGTGSYEQYF	TGTGCCAGCACCGAGACCGGGACAGGCTCCTACGAGCAGTACTTC	TRBD1	TRBV28	TRBJ2-7	NA
CASSRHGIVTDTQYF	TGTGCCAGCAGTCGACACGGCATAGTTACAGATACGCAGTATTTT	NA	TRBV7-9	TRBJ2-3	NA
CASTSQGSDTQYF	TGTGCCAGTACTAGCCAAGGGTCAGATACGCAGTATTTT	NA	TRBV2	TRBJ2-3	few
CASSGLAGSYEQYF	TGTGCCAGCAGTGGCCTAGCGGGATCTTACGAGCAGTACTTC	TRBD2	TRBV2	TRBJ2-7	NA
CASSQVRGPGEQYF	TGTGCCAGCAGCCAGGTGAGGGGGCCAGGCGAGCAGTACTTC	TRBD1	TRBV28	TRBJ2-7	NA
CASSLAGQDTGELFF	TGTGCCAGCAGCTTAGCGGGGCAGGACACCGGGGAGCTGTTTTTT	NA	TRBV7-9	TRBJ2-2	NA
CASSENRFSINYNEQFF	TGTGCCAGCAGTGAAAATCGCTTCTCTATTAACTACAATGAGCAGTTCTTC	NA	TRBV25-1	TRBJ2-1	NA